The T cell receptor (beta chain) under discussion was sequenced for a study of cytomegalovirus exposure and HLA in healthy donors. Study-wide findings and caveats: Association of fewer than 20,000 TCR beta sequences with HLA alleles was found at 0.05 false discovery rate in a later analysis. Among CMV-associated TCR beta chains, most appeared HLA-restricted in a later analysis.

In regard to this clone: Its antigen is currently unknown.

Primers: 60 Vbeta forward and 13 Jbeta reverse. Per the original methods: Around 9.9 million shared chains were among the roughly 80 million unique TCR beta chains that a later analysis counted. Libraries were prepared by immunoSEQ multiplex PCR; TCRdb keeps only in-frame clonotypes and omits some of them. V, J and clone size derive from that table, while D and trimming were established from the DNA sequence. The profile shows 95,000 to 150,000 clones, around four fifths of them singletons. V trimming: 6 bases; J trimming: 5 bases; junction bases outside the gene matches: 7. This CDR3 has 15 residues. Germline V CDR1 and CDR2: MRHNA, SNTAGT.

The sample consisted of PBMCs. The gene calls are TRBV6-4 and TRBJ2-7; 13 bases are shared with TRBD2. The receptor comes from a middle-aged woman in good health and CMV-seronegative. The CDR3 here is CASSKELAGGHEQYF. For the CDR3, the DNA is TGTGCCAGCAGCAAGGAACTAGCGGGAGGGCACGAGCAGTACTTC.